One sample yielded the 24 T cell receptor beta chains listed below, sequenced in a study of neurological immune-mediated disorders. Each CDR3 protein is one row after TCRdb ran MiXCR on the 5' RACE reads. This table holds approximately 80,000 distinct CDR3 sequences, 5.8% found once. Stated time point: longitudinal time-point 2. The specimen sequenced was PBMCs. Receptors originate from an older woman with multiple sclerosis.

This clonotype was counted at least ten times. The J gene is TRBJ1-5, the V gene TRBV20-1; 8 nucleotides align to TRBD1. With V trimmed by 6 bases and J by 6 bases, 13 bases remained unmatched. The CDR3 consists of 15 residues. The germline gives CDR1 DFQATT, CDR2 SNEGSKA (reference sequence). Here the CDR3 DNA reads TGCAGTGCCCCGACATCCAGGGGGCAGGGTCAGCCCCAGCATTTT. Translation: CSAPTSRGQGQPQHF.

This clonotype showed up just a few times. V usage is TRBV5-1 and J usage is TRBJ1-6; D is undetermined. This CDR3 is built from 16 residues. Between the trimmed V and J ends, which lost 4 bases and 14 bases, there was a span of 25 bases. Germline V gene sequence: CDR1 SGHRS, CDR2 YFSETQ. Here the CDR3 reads CASSPRQAGQQLTLHF. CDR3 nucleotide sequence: TGCGCCAGCAGCCCCCGGCAGGCCGGGCAACAATTAACCCTCCACTTT.

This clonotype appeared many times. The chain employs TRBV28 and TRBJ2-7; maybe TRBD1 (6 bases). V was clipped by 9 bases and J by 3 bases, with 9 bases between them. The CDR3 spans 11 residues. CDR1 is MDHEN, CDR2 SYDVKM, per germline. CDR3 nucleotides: TGTGCCAGTGGGGGCATCTACGAGCAGTACTTC. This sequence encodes CASGGIYEQYF.

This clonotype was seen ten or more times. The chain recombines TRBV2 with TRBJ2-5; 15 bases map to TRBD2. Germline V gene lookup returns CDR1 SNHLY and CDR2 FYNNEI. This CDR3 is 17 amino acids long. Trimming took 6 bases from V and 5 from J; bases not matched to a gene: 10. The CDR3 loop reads CASRPGTSGGPWETQYF. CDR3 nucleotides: TGTGCCAGCAGACCTGGGACTAGCGGGGGGCCGTGGGAGACCCAGTACTTC.

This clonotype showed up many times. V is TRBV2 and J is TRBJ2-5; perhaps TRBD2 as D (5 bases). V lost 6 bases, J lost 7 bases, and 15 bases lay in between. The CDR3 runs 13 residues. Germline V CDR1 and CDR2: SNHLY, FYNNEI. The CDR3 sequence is CASRTDNEGTQYF. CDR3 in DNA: TGTGCCAGCAGGACCGACAATGAGGGGACCCAGTACTTC.

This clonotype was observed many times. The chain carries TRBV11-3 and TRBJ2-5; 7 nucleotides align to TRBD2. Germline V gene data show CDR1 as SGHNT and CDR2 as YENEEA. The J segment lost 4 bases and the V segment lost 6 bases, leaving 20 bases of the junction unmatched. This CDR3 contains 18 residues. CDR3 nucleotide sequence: TGTGCCAGCAGAATCAGGGTTACTTTAAGGACTAGGCGAGAGACCCAGTACTTC. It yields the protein CASRIRVTLRTRRETQYF.

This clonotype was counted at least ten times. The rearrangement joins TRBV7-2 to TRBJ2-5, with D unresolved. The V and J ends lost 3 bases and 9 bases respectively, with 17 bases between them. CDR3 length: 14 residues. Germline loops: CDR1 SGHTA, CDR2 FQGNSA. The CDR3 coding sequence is TGTGCCAGCAGCTTTGAGCCGCTCGTAGCCTCCCAGTACTTC. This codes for CASSFEPLVASQYF. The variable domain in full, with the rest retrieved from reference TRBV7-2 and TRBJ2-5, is GAGVSQSPSNKVTEKGKDVELRCDPISGHTALYWYRQSLGQGLEFLIYFQGNSAPDKSGLPSDRFSAERTGGSVSTLTIQRTQQEDSAVYLCASSFEPLVASQYFGPGTRLLVL.

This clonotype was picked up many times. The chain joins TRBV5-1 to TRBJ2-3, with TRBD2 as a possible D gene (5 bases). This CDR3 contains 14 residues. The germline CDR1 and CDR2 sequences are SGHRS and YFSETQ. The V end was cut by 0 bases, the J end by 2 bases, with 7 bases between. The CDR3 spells CASSLASPTDTQYF. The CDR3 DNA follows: TGCGCCAGCAGCTTGGCTAGCCCCACAGATACGCAGTATTTT.

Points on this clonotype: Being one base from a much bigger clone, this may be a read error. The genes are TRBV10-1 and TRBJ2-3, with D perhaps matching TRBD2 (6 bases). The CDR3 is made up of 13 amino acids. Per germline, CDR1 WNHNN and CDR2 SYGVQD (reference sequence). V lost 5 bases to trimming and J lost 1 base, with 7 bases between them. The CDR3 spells CASSCGGTDTQYF. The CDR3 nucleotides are TGCGCCAGCAGTTGCGGGGGCACAGATACGCAGTATTTT.

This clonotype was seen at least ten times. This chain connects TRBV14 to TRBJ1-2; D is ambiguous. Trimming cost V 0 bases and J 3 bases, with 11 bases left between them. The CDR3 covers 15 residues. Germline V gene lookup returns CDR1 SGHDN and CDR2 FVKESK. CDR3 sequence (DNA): TGTGCCAGCAGCCAAGATCTTGTCACCTACTATGGCTACACCTTC. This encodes CASSQDLVTYYGYTF.

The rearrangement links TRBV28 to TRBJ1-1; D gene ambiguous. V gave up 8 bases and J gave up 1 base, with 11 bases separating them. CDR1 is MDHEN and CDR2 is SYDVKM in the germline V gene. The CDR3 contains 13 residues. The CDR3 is CASGRLRNTEAFF. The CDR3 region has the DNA TGTGCCAGCGGCAGGTTAAGGAACACTGAAGCTTTCTTT.

The CDR3 reads CATNQPGPFHF. DNA of the CDR3: TGTGCCACCAACCAACCGGGGCCCTTCCACTTT. The chain recombines TRBV15 with TRBJ1-6, with D possibly TRBD1 on 5 matching bases. The CDR3 has 11 amino acids. V was trimmed by 7 bases and J by 17 bases, leaving 15 bases between them. Germline V lookup: CDR1 LNHNV, CDR2 YYDKDF (reference sequence).

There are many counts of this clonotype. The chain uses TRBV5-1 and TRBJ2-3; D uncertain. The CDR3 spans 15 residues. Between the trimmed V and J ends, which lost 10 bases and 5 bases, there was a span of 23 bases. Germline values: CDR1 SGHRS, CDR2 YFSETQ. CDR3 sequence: CASRERALIRDTQYF. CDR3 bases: TGCGCCTCAAGAGAACGGGCGTTAATTAGAGATACGCAGTATTTT.

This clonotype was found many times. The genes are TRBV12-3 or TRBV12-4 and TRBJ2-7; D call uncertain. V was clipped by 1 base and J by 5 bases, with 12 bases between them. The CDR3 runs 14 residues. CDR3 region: CASSLVRASNEQYF. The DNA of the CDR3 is TGTGCCAGCAGTTTAGTTCGGGCATCGAACGAGCAGTACTTC.

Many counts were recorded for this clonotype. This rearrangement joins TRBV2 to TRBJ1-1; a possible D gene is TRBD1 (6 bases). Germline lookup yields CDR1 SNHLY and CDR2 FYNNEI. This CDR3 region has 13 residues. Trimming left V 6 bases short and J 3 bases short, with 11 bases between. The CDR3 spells CASRDNRDTEAFF. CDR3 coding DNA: TGTGCCAGCAGAGACAACAGGGACACTGAAGCTTTCTTT.

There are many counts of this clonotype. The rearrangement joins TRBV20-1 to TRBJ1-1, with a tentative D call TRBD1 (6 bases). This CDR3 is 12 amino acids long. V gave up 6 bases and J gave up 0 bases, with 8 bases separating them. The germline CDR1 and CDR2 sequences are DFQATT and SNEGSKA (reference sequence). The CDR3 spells CSAGQMNTEAFF. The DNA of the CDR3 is TGCAGTGCCGGACAGATGAACACTGAAGCTTTCTTT.

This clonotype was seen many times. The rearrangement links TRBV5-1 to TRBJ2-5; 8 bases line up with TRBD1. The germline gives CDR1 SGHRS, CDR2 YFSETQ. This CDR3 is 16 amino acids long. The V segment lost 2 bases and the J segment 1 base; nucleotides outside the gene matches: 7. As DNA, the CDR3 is TGCGCCAGCAGCTTCAACTCAGGGGGCCCCCAAGAGACCCAGTACTTC. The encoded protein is CASSFNSGGPQETQYF. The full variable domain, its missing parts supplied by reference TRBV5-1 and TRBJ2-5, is KAGVTQTPRYLIKTRGQQVTLSCSPISGHRSVSWYQQTPGQGLQFLFEYFSETQRNKGNFPGRFSGRQFSNSRSEMNVSTLELGDSALYLCASSFNSGGPQETQYFGPGTRLLVL.

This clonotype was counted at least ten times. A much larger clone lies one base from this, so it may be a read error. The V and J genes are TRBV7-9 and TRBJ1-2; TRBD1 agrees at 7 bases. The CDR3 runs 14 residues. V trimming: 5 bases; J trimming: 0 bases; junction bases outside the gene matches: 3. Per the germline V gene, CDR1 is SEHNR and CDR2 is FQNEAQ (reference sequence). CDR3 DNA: TGTGCCAGCAGCATCGGGACAGCTAACTATGGCTACACCTTC. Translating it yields CASSIGTANYGYTF.

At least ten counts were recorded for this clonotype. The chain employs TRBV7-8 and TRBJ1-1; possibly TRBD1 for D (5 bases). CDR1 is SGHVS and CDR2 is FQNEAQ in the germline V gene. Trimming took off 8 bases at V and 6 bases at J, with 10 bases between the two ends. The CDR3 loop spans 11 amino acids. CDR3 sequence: CASRTGAEAFF. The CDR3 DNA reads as TGTGCCAGCCGAACGGGGGCTGAAGCTTTCTTT.

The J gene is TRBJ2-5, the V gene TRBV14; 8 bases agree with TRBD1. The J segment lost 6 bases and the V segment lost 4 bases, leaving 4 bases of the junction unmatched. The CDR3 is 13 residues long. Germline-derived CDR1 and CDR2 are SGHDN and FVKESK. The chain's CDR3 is CASSRDRFQTQYF. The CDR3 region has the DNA TGTGCCAGCAGCCGGGACAGGTTCCAGACCCAGTACTTC.

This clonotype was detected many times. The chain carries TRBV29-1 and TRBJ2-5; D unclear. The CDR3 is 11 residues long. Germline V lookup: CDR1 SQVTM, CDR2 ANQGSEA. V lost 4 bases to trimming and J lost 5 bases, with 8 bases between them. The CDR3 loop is CSVGLGETQYF. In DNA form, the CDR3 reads TGCAGCGTTGGGCTGGGCGAGACCCAGTACTTC.

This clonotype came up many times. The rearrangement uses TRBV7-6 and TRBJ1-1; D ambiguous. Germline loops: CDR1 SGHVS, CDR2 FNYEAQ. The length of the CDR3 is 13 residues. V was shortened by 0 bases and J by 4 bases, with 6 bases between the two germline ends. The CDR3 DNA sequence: TGTGCCAGCAGCTTAGCAGGGATCACTGAAGCTTTCTTT. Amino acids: CASSLAGITEAFF.

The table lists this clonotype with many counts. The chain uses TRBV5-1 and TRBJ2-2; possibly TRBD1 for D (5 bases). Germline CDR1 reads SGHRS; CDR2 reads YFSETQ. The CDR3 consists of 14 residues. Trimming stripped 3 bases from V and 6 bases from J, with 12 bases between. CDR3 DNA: TGCGCCAGCAGCTCGTTCCAGGGTTCCGGGGAGCTGTTTTTT. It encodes CASSSFQGSGELFF.

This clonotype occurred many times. The CDR3 sequence: CSARAPGTVPYEQYF. In nucleotides, the CDR3 is TGCAGTGCTAGAGCCCCCGGGACGGTCCCTTACGAGCAGTACTTC. The chain carries TRBV20-1 and TRBJ2-7, with D possibly called TRBD1 or TRBD2 (5 bases each). Trimming removed 1 base from V and 4 bases from J, with 17 bases in between. The length of the CDR3 is 15 residues. CDR1 is DFQATT and CDR2 is SNEGSKA in the germline V gene (reference sequence).